Following are 2 T cell receptor beta chains from one sample sequenced in a study of T cells in localized non-small cell lung cancer. Only in-frame clones appear in the TCRdb table, and some are missing; sequencing was by immunoSEQ multiplex PCR. The repertoire holds about 40,000 clones, around 81% seen once, with about 7% in the top ten. Sequencing used peripheral blood mononuclear cells, obtained before any cancer treatment. These receptors were obtained from a male donor at least 60 years old with stage II lung adenocarcinoma.

The V gene is TRBV29-1, the J gene TRBJ1-2; TRBD1 aligns across 12 bases. This CDR3 is 13 amino acids long. The germline V gene encodes CDR1 SQVTM and CDR2 ANQGSEA. Trimming took 7 bases from V and 5 from J; bases not matched to a gene: 5. The CDR3 loop reads CSAGTGGGYGYTF. The CDR3 DNA is TGCAGCGCCGGGACAGGGGGCGGGTATGGCTACACCTTC.

The chain has TRBV19 and TRBJ1-4, with D unclear. V was shortened by 4 bases and J by 5 bases, with 11 bases between the two germline ends. Germline CDR1 reads LNHDA; CDR2 reads SQIVND (reference sequence). The CDR3 covers 14 residues. The CDR3 bases are TGTGCCAGTAGTAACCGGGCCTCCAATGAAAAACTGTTTTTT. It codes for CASSNRASNEKLFF.